This passage covers 31 T cell receptor beta chains from one sample sequenced in a study of T-cell reconstitution after alpha-beta-depleted transplantation in children. This sample's TCRbeta library carried unique molecular identifier barcodes. From the PCR reads, TCRdb called clonotypes with MiXCR, one entry per CDR3 protein. The data contain approximately 200,000 distinct CDR3 sequences, 14% to 15% of them singletons. The source material was PBMCs from the stem cell graft donor, sampled from the stem cell graft. The receptor source for this set is a human donor who donated a stem cell graft to a child with acute lymphoblastic leukemia.

In this sample, this clonotype turned up a few times. V gene TRBV3-1 combines with J gene TRBJ2-7, with 8 bases that match TRBD2. The CDR3 has 16 residues. Trimming at V came to 0 bases and at J to 4 bases, leaving 8 bases not matched to a gene. From germline, CDR1 is LGHDT and CDR2 YNNKEL (reference sequence). CDR3 protein: CASSQDWLAGRYEQYF. In nucleotides, the CDR3 is TGTGCCAGCAGCCAAGATTGGCTAGCGGGTCGATACGAGCAGTACTTC.

Written as DNA, the CDR3 is TGCAGCGTTGACGCCACCGGGGAGCTGTTTTTT. As protein: CSVDATGELFF. The rearrangement uses TRBV29-1 and TRBJ2-2, with D hard to call. This CDR3 has 11 residues. V was pared by 3 bases and J by 4 bases, with 3 bases between. The germline gives CDR1 SQVTM, CDR2 ANQGSEA.

By share, this clonotype ranks as medium-sized. This chain connects TRBV7-9 to TRBJ2-2, with a tentative D call TRBD2 (5 bases). V shed 2 bases and J shed 4 bases, with 17 bases lying between them. The CDR3 has 17 amino acids. From germline, CDR1 is SEHNR and CDR2 FQNEAQ (reference sequence). In nucleotides, the CDR3 is TGTGCCAGCAGCTTAATAGGGAAGTTCGAGGGCACCGGGGAGCTGTTTTTT. Its translation is CASSLIGKFEGTGELFF.

This clonotype came up many times. The chain carries TRBV7-9 and TRBJ2-5; 10 bases align to TRBD1. Losses at the gene ends were 4 bases for V and 4 bases for J; bases not matched to a gene: 6. CDR1 and CDR2 (germline): SEHNR, FQNEAQ (reference sequence). The CDR3 has 15 amino acids. CDR3 residues: CASSSTGGEGETQYF. For the CDR3, the DNA is TGTGCCAGCAGCTCGACAGGGGGCGAGGGAGAGACCCAGTACTTC.

This clonotype was counted many times. The chain links TRBV9 to TRBJ1-6; 7 bases are shared with TRBD1. V was clipped by 3 bases and J by 2 bases; unmatched bases: 8. Germline CDR1 is SGDLS and CDR2 is YYNGEE. The CDR3 runs 17 residues. The chain's CDR3 is CASSAEPTGPYNSPLHF. The CDR3 nucleotides read TGTGCCAGCAGCGCCGAGCCGACAGGGCCCTATAATTCACCCCTCCACTTT.

This clonotype was seen a handful of times. The V and J genes are TRBV10-3 and TRBJ2-7; D is perhaps TRBD2 (5 bases). This CDR3 spans 15 amino acids. Per the germline V gene, CDR1 is ENHRY and CDR2 is SYGVKD. The V and J ends lost 0 bases and 2 bases respectively, with 11 bases between them. The CDR3 DNA sequence: TGTGCCATCAGTGAGTCGGGCGGGTCGACCTACGAGCAGTACTTC. It codes for CAISESGGSTYEQYF.

This clonotype was recorded at least ten times. The chain couples TRBV5-1 to TRBJ1-1, with 9 positions matching TRBD1. With 3 bases clipped from V and 0 bases from J, the junction kept 0 bases outside the gene matches. Germline assignment: CDR1 SGHRS and CDR2 YFSETQ. The CDR3 covers 14 residues. CDR3 DNA: TGCGCCAGCAGCTGGACAGGGGTGAACACTGAAGCTTTCTTT. The encoded protein is CASSWTGVNTEAFF.

This clonotype was seen many times. J is TRBJ2-7 and V is TRBV18; 8 nucleotides align to TRBD2. V trimming: 4 bases; J trimming: 8 bases; junction bases outside the gene matches: 10. CDR3 length equals 14 residues. Germline CDR1 KGHSH, CDR2 LQKENI. CDR3 residues: CASSLAGRGAKQYF. As DNA, the CDR3 is TGTGCCAGCTCACTAGCGGGGAGGGGAGCGAAGCAGTACTTC. Together with reference TRBV18 and TRBJ2-7, the CDR3 gives the full variable domain: NAGVMQNPRHLVRRRGQEARLRCSPMKGHSHVYWYRQLPEEGLKFMVYLQKENIIDESGMPKERFSAEFPKEGPSILRIQQVVRGDSAAYFCASSLAGRGAKQYFGPGTRLTVT.

In its sample, this clonotype was seen many times. The chain couples TRBV4-2 to TRBJ2-1; 12 nucleotides match TRBD2. Trimming at V came to 0 bases and at J to 9 bases, leaving 9 bases not matched to a gene. Germline CDR1 is LGHNA and CDR2 is YNFKEQ. The CDR3 has 17 amino acids. DNA for the CDR3: TGTGCCAGCAGCCAAGATCCTAGCGGGAGGGCCGATGGTGAGCAGTTCTTC. It translates to CASSQDPSGRADGEQFF.

This clonotype was counted ten times or more. The chain combines TRBV4-1 with TRBJ1-1; TRBD1 is a possible D gene (6 bases). V lost 0 bases and J 3 bases, leaving 8 bases between the germline ends. The V gene's germline CDR1 is MGHRA and CDR2 YSYEKL. The CDR3 has 14 residues. The CDR3 DNA reads TGCGCCAGCAGCCAAGAAGGGGGATACACTGAAGCTTTCTTT. This gives the protein CASSQEGGYTEAFF.

This clonotype was detected a few times. V is TRBV6-1 and J is TRBJ2-2, with 10 bases matching TRBD2. The CDR3 loop spans 16 amino acids. The ends lost 6 bases at V and 6 bases at J; junction bases unmatched: 10. CDR1 MNHNS and CDR2 SASEGT come from the germline V gene. The CDR3 DNA sequence: TGTGCCAGCAGCCCGTACTCTAGCGGGAGTTCCGGGGAGCTGTTTTTT. This codes for CASSPYSSGSSGELFF.

This clonotype was seen repeatedly, ten times or more. The chain links TRBV5-6 to TRBJ1-1, with TRBD1 as a possible D gene (6 bases). The V end was cut by 4 bases, the J end by 1 base, with 8 bases between. Per germline, CDR1 SGHDT and CDR2 YYEEEE. There are 13 residues in the CDR3. This CDR3 is CASSGGQNTEAFF. The CDR3 coding sequence is TGTGCCAGCAGCGGGGGACAGAACACTGAAGCTTTCTTT.

This clonotype was observed many times. This rearrangement joins TRBV6-1 to TRBJ1-2, with TRBD1 as a possible D gene (6 bases). The CDR3 sequence is 13 residues long. Germline lookup yields CDR1 MNHNS and CDR2 SASEGT. V was shortened by 7 bases and J by 3 bases, with 12 bases between the two germline ends. CDR3 residues: CASIQGYYYGYTF. CDR3 DNA sequence: TGTGCCAGCATCCAGGGGTATTACTATGGCTACACCTTC.

This clonotype occurred many times. This chain joins TRBV18 and TRBJ2-6; 7 bases align to TRBD2. V trimming: 4 bases; J trimming: 0 bases; junction bases outside the gene matches: 9. Per germline, CDR1 KGHSH and CDR2 LQKENI. This CDR3 spans 18 amino acids. This CDR3 reads CASSQRGRGPSGANVLTF. DNA of the CDR3: TGTGCCAGCTCACAGCGGGGTAGGGGCCCCTCTGGGGCCAACGTCCTGACTTTC.

This clonotype has ten or more counts. This sequence joins TRBV20-1 and TRBJ2-7; no firm D call. Trimming took 7 bases from V and 2 from J, leaving 12 bases between them. Germline-derived CDR1 and CDR2 are DFQATT and SNEGSKA (reference sequence). The CDR3 sequence is 12 residues long. The CDR3 DNA follows: TGCAGTGTCAGACCAAGGGCCTACGAGCAGTACTTC. Protein: CSVRPRAYEQYF.

This clonotype was detected ten times or more. The rearrangement joins TRBV6-5 to TRBJ2-1; unclear D gene. Germline CDR1 is MNHEY and CDR2 is SVGAGI. The V and J ends lost 0 bases and 1 base respectively, with 10 bases between them. CDR3 size: 16 residues. The CDR3 DNA sequence: TGTGCCAGCAGTTACTCGACGGAGAAATCCTACAATGAGCAGTTCTTC. Protein product: CASSYSTEKSYNEQFF.

This clonotype occurred once. One base away lies a much larger clone, so this may be a sequencing read error. The V gene is TRBV27, the J gene TRBJ2-2; D is possibly TRBD1 or TRBD2 (5 bases each). The ends were cut back, 2 bases at V and 5 bases at J, with 15 bases in the middle. Germline CDR1 and CDR2: MNHEY and SMNVEV (reference sequence). The CDR3 covers 16 residues. The CDR3 region is CASSLARRDRTGELFF. CDR3 sequence (DNA): TGTGCCAGCAGTTTAGCGCGCCGGGACCGTACCGGGGAGCTGTTTTTT.

The chain carries TRBV11-2 and TRBJ2-1; possible D gene TRBD2, 6 bases. The CDR3 contains 15 residues. Deletions cut 2 bases from V and 6 bases from J, with 14 bases between. The V gene's germline CDR1 is SGHAT and CDR2 FQNNGV. This CDR3 is CASSLSPASVNEQFF. Written as DNA, the CDR3 is TGTGCCAGCAGCTTAAGTCCGGCTAGCGTCAATGAGCAGTTCTTC.

This clonotype was counted ten times or more. The chain is built from TRBV10-3 and TRBJ2-5; D might be TRBD1 (6 bases). Trimming cost V 8 bases and J 2 bases, with 12 bases left between them. This CDR3 is 13 amino acids long. Germline loops: CDR1 ENHRY, CDR2 SYGVKD. CDR3 region: CAIRQDRQETQYF. The CDR3 coding sequence is TGTGCCATCCGTCAGGACAGACAAGAGACCCAGTACTTC.

This clonotype showed up many times. The gene calls are TRBV12-3 or TRBV12-4 and TRBJ2-3; 10 nucleotides match TRBD2. The CDR3 is made up of 14 amino acids. Trimming took 5 bases from V and 6 from J; bases not matched to a gene: 5. The CDR3 protein is CASSPSGSLDTQYF. Written as DNA, the CDR3 is TGTGCCAGCAGTCCTAGCGGGAGTTTGGATACGCAGTATTTT.

This clonotype was observed a few times. The V and J genes are TRBV19 and TRBJ1-1, with TRBD1 matching 10 bases. Germline values: CDR1 LNHDA, CDR2 SQIVND (reference sequence). V was clipped by 10 bases and J by 5 bases; unmatched bases: 13. This CDR3 has 15 residues. This CDR3 is CATAGQGKSWTEAFF. The CDR3 DNA reads TGTGCCACCGCGGGACAGGGGAAAAGTTGGACTGAAGCTTTCTTT.

There are many counts of this clonotype. This chain uses TRBV27 with TRBJ2-1; D gene unclear. V was trimmed by 2 bases and J by 4 bases, leaving 6 bases between them. Germline V gives CDR1 MNHEY, CDR2 SMNVEV (reference sequence). The CDR3 is 13 residues long. CDR3 residues: CASSLKVYNEQFF. CDR3 DNA sequence: TGTGCCAGCAGTTTAAAAGTATACAATGAGCAGTTCTTC.

The J gene is TRBJ2-5, the V gene TRBV7-9, with 7 bases matching TRBD2. The CDR3 is made up of 16 amino acids. The trim removed 0 bases at V and 3 bases at J, leaving 7 bases unmatched. Germline V gene lookup returns CDR1 SEHNR and CDR2 FQNEAQ (reference sequence). This CDR3 reads CASSLAGDYHEETQYF. The CDR3 DNA reads TGTGCCAGCAGCTTAGCGGGGGACTATCACGAAGAGACCCAGTACTTC.

Ten or more counts support this clonotype. The chain recombines TRBV10-3 with TRBJ2-5, with D maybe TRBD2 (5 bases). Between the trimmed V and J ends, which lost 10 bases and 0 bases, there was a span of 18 bases. Germline loops: CDR1 ENHRY, CDR2 SYGVKD. This CDR3 has 15 residues. DNA for the CDR3: TGTGCCACCCCCTTTCGGAGGAGGTACCAAGAGACCCAGTACTTC. This codes for CATPFRRRYQETQYF.

This clonotype was seen many times. The chain links TRBV14 to TRBJ2-7; D uncertain. The CDR3 consists of 11 residues. CDR1 is SGHDN and CDR2 is FVKESK in the germline V gene. With 3 bases removed from V and 1 base from J, the gap between germline ends came to 1 base. DNA for the CDR3: TGTGCCAGCAGCCAGTCCTACGAGCAGTACTTC. Protein: CASSQSYEQYF.

In this sample, this clonotype turned up many times. The chain links TRBV12-3 or TRBV12-4 to TRBJ1-5; D is undetermined. V was pared by 5 bases and J by 6 bases, with 8 bases between. The CDR3 totals 12 residues. CDR3 residues: CASSPILQPQHF. The CDR3 DNA reads as TGTGCCAGCAGTCCCATCCTTCAGCCCCAGCATTTT.

Ten or more counts support this clonotype. The gene calls are TRBV7-6 and TRBJ2-7; 7 bases fit TRBD2. Germline V gives CDR1 SGHVS, CDR2 FNYEAQ. Trimming took 3 bases from V and 0 from J; bases not matched to a gene: 5. The CDR3 is 15 amino acids. CDR3 amino acids: CASSLGGTNSYEQYF. DNA for the CDR3: TGTGCCAGCAGCTTGGGCGGGACTAACTCCTACGAGCAGTACTTC. Combining the CDR3 with reference TRBV7-6 and TRBJ2-7 gives the whole variable domain GAGVSQSPRYKVTKRGQDVALRCDPISGHVSLYWYRQALGQGPEFLTYFNYEAQQDKSGLPNDRFSAERPEGSISTLTIQRTEQRDSAMYRCASSLGGTNSYEQYFGPGTRLTVT.

This clonotype was detected many times. V is TRBV4-2 and J is TRBJ2-7; tentative D call: TRBD2 (5 bases). Trimming took off 1 base at V and 3 bases at J, with 10 bases between the two ends. This CDR3 has 14 residues. Germline CDR1 and CDR2: LGHNA and YNFKEQ. The CDR3 reads CASSQVRGYYEQYF. The DNA of the CDR3 is TGTGCCAGCAGCCAAGTCAGAGGGTACTACGAGCAGTACTTC.

The chain joins TRBV20-1 to TRBJ1-1, with 8 nucleotides matching TRBD1. The trim removed 3 bases at V and 0 bases at J, leaving 12 bases unmatched. This CDR3 contains 17 residues. Germline V gives CDR1 DFQATT, CDR2 SNEGSKA (reference sequence). The CDR3 reads CSARVQGAGFMNTEAFF. Written as DNA, the CDR3 is TGCAGTGCTAGGGTCCAGGGGGCGGGGTTTATGAACACTGAAGCTTTCTTT.

This rearrangement joins TRBV5-1 to TRBJ1-3; D possibly corresponds to TRBD1 (5 bases). With 3 bases removed from V and 4 bases from J, the gap between germline ends came to 14 bases. The germline CDR1 and CDR2 sequences are SGHRS and YFSETQ. This CDR3 spans 15 amino acids. The CDR3 DNA reads TGCGCCAGCAGCTCGGGACCGTCGCAAGGAAACACCATATATTTT. Amino acids: CASSSGPSQGNTIYF.

The sample holds many counts of this clonotype. The chain carries TRBV12-3 or TRBV12-4 and TRBJ1-2; TRBD1 matches 8 bases. V shed 4 bases and J 3 bases; nucleotides not matched to a gene: 7. The CDR3 has 15 amino acids. The CDR3 DNA reads as TGTGCCAGCAGTTCAGGACAGGGAAGTTACTATGGCTACACCTTC. Encoded protein: CASSSGQGSYYGYTF.